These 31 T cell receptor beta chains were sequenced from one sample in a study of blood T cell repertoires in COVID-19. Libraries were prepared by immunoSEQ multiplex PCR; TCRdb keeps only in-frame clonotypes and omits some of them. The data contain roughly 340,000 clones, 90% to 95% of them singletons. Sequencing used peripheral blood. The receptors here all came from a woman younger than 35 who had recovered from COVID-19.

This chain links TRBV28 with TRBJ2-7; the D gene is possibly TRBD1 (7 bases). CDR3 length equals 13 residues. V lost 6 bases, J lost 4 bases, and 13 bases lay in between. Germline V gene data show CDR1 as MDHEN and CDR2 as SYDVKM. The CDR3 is CASSPGDRYEQYV. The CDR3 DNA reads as TGTGCCAGCAGCCCGGGGGACAGATACGAGCAGTACGTC.

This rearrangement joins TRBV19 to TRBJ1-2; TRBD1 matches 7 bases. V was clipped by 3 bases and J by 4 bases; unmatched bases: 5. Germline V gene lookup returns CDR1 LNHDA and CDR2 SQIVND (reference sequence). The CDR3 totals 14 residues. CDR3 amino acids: CASSIRQGTYGYTF. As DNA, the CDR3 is TGTGCCAGTAGTATCCGACAGGGAACCTATGGCTACACCTTC.

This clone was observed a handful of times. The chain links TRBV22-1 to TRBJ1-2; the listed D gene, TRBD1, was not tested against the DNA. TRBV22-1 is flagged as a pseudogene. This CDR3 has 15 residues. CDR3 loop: CPGSARGRENYGYTF. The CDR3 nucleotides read TGTCCTGGGAGCGCACGGGGGCGAGAGAACTATGGCTACACCTTC.

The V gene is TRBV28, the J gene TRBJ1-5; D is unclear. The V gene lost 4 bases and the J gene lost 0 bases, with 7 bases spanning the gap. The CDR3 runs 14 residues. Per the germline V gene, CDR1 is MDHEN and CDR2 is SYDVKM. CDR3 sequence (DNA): TGTGCCAGCAGTTCCGACAATAGCAATCAGCCCCAGCATTTT. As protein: CASSSDNSNQPQHF. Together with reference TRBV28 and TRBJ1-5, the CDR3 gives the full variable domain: DVKVTQSSRYLVKRTGEKVFLECVQDMDHENMFWYRQDPGLGLRLIYFSYDVKMKEKGDIPEGYSVSREKKERFSLILESASTNQTSMYLCASSSDNSNQPQHFGDGTRLSIL.

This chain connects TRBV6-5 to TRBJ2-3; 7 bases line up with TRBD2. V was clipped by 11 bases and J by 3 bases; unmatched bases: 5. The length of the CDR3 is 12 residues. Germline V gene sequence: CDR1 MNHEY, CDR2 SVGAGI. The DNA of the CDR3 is TGTGCCTTGGGGAGGGGTACAGATACGCAGTATTTT. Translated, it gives CALGRGTDTQYF.

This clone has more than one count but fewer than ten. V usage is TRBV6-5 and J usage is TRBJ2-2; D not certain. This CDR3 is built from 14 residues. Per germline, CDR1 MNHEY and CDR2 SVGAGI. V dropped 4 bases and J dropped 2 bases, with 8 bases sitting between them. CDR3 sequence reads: CASSLSLNTGELFF. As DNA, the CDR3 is TGTGCCAGCAGTTTAAGCCTAAACACCGGGGAGCTGTTTTTT.

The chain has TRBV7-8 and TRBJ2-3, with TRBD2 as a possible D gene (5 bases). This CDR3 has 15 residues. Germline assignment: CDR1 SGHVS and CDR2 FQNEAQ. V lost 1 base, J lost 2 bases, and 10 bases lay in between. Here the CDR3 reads CASSLVGIFTDTQYF. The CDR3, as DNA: TGTGCCAGCAGCTTAGTCGGGATTTTCACAGATACGCAGTATTTT.

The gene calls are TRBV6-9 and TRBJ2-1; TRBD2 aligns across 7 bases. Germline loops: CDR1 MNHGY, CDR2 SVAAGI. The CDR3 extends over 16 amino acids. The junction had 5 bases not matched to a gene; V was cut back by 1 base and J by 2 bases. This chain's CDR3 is CASSYFSGQTYNEQFF. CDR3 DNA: TGTGCCAGCAGTTATTTTAGCGGGCAAACCTACAATGAGCAGTTCTTC.

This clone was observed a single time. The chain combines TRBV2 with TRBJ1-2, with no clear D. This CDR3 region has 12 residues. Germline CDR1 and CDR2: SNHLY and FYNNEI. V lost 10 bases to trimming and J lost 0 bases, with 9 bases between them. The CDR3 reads CAIPHTNYGYTF. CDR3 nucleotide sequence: TGTGCCATCCCACATACTAACTATGGCTACACCTTC.

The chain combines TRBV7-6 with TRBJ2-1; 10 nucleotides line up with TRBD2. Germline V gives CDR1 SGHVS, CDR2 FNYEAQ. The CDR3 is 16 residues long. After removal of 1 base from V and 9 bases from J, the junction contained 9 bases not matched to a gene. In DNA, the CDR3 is TGTGCCAGCAGCTTAGTGGTTAGCGGGAGGTTAGTTGAGCAGTTCTTC. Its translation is CASSLVVSGRLVEQFF.

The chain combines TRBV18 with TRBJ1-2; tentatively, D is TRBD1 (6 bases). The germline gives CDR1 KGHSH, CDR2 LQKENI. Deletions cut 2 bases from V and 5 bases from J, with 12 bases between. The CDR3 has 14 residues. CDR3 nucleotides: TGTGCCAGCTCACCAATGAGACAGGATTATGGCTACACCTTC. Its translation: CASSPMRQDYGYTF.

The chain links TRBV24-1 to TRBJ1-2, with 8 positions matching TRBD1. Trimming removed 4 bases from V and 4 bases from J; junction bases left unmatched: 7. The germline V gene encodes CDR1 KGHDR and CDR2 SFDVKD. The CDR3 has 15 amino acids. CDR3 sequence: CATSDPGQAFYGYTF. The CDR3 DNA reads TGTGCCACCAGTGACCCGGGACAGGCTTTCTATGGCTACACCTTC.

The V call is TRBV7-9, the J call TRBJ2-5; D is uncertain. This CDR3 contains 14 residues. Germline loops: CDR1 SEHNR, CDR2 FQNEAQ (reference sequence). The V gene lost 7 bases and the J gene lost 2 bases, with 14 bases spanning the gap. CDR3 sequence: CASTQAGIQETQYF. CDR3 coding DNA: TGTGCCAGCACCCAGGCAGGCATACAAGAGACCCAGTACTTC. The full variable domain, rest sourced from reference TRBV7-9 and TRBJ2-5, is DTGVSQNPRHKITKRGQNVTFRCDPISEHNRLYWYRQTLGQGPEFLTYFQNEAQLEKSRLLSDRFSAERPKGSFSTLEIQRTEQGDSAMYLCASTQAGIQETQYFGPGTRLLVL.

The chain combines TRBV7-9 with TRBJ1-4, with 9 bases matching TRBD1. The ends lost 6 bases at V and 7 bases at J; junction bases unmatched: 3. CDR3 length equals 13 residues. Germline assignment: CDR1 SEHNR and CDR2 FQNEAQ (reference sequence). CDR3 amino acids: CASRGTGIEKLFF. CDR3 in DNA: TGTGCCAGCAGAGGGACAGGGATTGAAAAACTGTTTTTT.

CDR3 residues: CASSPQGFETQYF. DNA for the CDR3: TGCGCCAGCAGTCCGCAGGGGTTTGAGACCCAGTACTTC. This sequence joins TRBV4-3 and TRBJ2-5; possibly TRBD1 for D (6 bases). The CDR3 contains 13 residues. Germline V gene data show CDR1 as LGHNA and CDR2 as YSLEER. Trimming shortened V by 6 bases and J by 5 bases, and 13 bases separated the two germline ends.

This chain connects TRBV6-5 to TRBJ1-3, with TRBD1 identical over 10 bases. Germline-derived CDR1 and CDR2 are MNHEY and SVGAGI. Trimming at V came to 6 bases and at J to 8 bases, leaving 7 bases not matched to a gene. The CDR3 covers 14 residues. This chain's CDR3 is CASRRQGAIDTIYF. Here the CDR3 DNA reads TGTGCCAGCAGACGACAGGGGGCCATTGACACCATATATTTT.

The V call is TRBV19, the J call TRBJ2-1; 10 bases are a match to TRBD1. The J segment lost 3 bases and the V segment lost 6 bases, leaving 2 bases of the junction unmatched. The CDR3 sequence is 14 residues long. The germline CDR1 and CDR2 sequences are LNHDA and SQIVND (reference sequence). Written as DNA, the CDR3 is TGTGCCAGTAGAGACAGGGGGCTCTACAATGAGCAGTTCTTC. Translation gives CASRDRGLYNEQFF.

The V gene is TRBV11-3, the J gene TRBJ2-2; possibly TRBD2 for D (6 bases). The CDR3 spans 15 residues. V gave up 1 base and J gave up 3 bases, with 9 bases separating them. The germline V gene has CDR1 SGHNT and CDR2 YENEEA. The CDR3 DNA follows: TGTGCCAGCAGCTTAGCGGGAGCGGACACCGGGGAGCTGTTTTTT. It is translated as CASSLAGADTGELFF.

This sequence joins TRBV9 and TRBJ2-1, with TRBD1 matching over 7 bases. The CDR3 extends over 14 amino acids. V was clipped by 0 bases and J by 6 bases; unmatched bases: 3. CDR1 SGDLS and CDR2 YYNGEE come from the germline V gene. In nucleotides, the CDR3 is TGTGCCAGCAGCGTAGCGGCAGGGGGCAATGAGCAGTTCTTC. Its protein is CASSVAAGGNEQFF.

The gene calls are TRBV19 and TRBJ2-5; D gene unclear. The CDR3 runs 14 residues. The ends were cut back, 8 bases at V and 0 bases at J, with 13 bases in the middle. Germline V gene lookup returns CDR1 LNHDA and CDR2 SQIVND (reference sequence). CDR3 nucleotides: TGTGCCAGTTCGCCCGACTGGAACCAAGAGACCCAGTACTTC. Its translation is CASSPDWNQETQYF.

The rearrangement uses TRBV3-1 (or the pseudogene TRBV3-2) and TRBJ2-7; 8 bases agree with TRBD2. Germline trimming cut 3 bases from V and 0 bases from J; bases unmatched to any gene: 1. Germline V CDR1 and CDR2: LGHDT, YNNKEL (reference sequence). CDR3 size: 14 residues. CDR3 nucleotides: TGTGCCAGCAGCCAGAGCGGGAGCTCCTACGAGCAGTACGTC. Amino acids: CASSQSGSSYEQYV.

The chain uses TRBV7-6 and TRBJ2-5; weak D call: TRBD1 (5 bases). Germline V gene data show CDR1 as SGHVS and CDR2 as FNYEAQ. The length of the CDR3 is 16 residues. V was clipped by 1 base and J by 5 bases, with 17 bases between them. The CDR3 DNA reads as TGTGCCAGCAGCTTAGTATTAAGTCAGGGTATGGAGACCCAGTACTTC. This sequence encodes CASSLVLSQGMETQYF.

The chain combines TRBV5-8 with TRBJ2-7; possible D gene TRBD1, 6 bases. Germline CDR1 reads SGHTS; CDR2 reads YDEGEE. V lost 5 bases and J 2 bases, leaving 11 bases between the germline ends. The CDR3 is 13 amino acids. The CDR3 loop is CASSEQGPYEQYV. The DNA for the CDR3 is TGTGCCAGCAGTGAACAGGGCCCCTACGAGCAGTACGTC.

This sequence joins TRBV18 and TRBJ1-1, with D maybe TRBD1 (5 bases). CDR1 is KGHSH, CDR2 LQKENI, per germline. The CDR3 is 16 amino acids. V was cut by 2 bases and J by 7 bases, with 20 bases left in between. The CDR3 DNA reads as TGTGCCAGCTCACCATCAATCGGACAAAGGAACGGTGAAGCTTTCTTT. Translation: CASSPSIGQRNGEAFF.

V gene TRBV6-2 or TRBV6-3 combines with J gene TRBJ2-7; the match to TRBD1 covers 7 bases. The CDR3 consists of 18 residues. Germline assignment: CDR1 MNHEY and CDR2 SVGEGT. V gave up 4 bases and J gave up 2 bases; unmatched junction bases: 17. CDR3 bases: TGTGCCAGCAGTTCAAGGACAGGACCGGACTCTTCAACCTACGAGCAGTACGTC. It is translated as CASSSRTGPDSSTYEQYV.

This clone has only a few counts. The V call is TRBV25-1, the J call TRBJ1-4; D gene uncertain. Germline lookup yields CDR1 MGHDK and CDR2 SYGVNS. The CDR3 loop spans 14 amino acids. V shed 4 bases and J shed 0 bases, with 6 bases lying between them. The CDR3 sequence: CASSAGSTNEKLFF. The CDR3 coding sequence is TGTGCCAGCAGTGCTGGCTCAACTAATGAAAAACTGTTTTTT. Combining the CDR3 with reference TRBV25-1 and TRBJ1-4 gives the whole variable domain EADIYQTPRYLVIGTGKKITLECSQTMGHDKMYWYQQDPGMELHLIHYSYGVNSTEKGDLSSESTVSRIRTEHFPLTLESARPSHTSQYLCASSAGSTNEKLFFGSGTQLSVL.

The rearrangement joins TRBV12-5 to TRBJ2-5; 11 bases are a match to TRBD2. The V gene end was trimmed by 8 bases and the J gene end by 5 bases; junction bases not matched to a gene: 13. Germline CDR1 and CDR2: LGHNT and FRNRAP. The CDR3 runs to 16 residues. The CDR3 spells CASSGSGRAWGETQYF. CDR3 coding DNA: TGTGCTAGTAGTGGTAGCGGGAGGGCCTGGGGGGAGACCCAGTACTTC. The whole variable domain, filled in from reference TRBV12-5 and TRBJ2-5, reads DARVTQTPRHKVTEMGQEVTMRCQPILGHNTVFWYRQTMMQGLELLAYFRNRAPLDDSGMPKDRFSAEMPDATLATLKIQPSEPRDSAVYFCASSGSGRAWGETQYFGPGTRLLVL.

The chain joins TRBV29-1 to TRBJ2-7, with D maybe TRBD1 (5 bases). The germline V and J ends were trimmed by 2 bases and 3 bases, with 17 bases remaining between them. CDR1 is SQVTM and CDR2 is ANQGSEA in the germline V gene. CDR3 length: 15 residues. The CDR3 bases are TGCAGCGTTGAAAACAGGACACACCTTTTCTACGAGCAGTACGTC. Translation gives CSVENRTHLFYEQYV.

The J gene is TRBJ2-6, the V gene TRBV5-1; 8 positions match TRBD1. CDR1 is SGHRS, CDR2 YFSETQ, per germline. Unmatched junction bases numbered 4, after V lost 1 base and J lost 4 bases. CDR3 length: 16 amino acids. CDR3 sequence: CASSLQGAPGANVLTF. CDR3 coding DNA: TGCGCCAGCAGCTTGCAGGGGGCGCCAGGGGCCAACGTCCTGACTTTC. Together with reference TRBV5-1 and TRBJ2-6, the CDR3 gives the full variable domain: KAGVTQTPRYLIKTRGQQVTLSCSPISGHRSVSWYQQTPGQGLQFLFEYFSETQRNKGNFPGRFSGRQFSNSRSEMNVSTLELGDSALYLCASSLQGAPGANVLTFGAGSRLTVL.

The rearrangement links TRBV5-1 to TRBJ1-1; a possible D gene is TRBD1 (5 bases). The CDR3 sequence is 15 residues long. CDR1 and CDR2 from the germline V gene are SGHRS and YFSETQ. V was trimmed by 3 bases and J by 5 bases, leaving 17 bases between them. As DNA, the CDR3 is TGCGCCAGCAGCTCCTTAATTGGGGCGGTGACTGAAGCTTTCTTT. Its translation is CASSSLIGAVTEAFF.

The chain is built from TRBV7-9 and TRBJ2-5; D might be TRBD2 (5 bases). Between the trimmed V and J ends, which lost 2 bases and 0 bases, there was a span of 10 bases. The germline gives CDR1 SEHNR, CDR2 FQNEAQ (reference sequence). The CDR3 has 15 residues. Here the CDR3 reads CASSLMRRYQETQYF. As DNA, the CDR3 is TGTGCCAGCAGCTTAATGAGGAGGTACCAAGAGACCCAGTACTTC.